This TCR beta chain was found in a study of OX40 agonist ivuxolimab in advanced cancers. The CDR3 consists of 13 residues. Per germline, CDR1 MGHDK and CDR2 SYGVNS. V lost 7 bases and J lost 2, with 10 bases in between. TCRdb's table, derived via immunoSEQ multiplex PCR, lists solely in-frame clones and lacks some. The profile covers 43,000 or so clones, with roughly 90% appearing a single time and roughly 1.1% taken by the ten largest. The sequences come from CD4+ or CD8+ T cells sorted from blood, collected in a trial of the OX40 agonist ivuxolimab. The chain recombines TRBV25-1 with TRBJ2-3, with TRBD2 as a possible D gene (5 bases). The TCR sequence derives from an adult with an advanced solid tumor such as melanoma, head and neck, liver or kidney cancer. The CDR3 is CASTQRTTDTQYF. CDR3 nucleotide sequence: TGTGCCAGCACACAGCGGACCACAGATACGCAGTATTTT.